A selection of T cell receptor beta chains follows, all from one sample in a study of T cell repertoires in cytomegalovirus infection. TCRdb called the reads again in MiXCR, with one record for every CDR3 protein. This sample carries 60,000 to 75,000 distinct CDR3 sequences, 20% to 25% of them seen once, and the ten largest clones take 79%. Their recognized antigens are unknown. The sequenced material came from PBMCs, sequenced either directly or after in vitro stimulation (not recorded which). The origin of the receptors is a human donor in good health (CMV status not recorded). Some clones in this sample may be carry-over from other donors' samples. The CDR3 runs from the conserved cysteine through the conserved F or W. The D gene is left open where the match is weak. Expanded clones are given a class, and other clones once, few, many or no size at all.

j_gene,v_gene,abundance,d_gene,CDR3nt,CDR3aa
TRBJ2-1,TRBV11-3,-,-,TGTGCCAGCAGCCCAAGGAGGGTACAGGGTGAGCAGTTCTTC,CASSPRRVQGEQFF
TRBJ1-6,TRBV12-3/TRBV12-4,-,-,TGTGCCAGCAGCCCACAGGGCACCCTTAATTCACCCCTCCACTTT,CASSPQGTLNSPLHF
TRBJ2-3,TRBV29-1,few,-,TGCAGCGTTGAAGGGTTTAGCTGGGGCACAGATACGCAGTATTTT,CSVEGFSWGTDTQYF
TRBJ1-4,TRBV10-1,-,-,TGCGCCAGCAGTGACTCGACCCGAGGGAATGAAAAACTGTTTTTT,CASSDSTRGNEKLFF
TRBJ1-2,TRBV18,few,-,TGTGCCAGCTCACCCAATCACAATTCTAACTATGGCTACACCTTC,CASSPNHNSNYGYTF
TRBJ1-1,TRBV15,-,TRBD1,TGTGCCACCAGCAGAGATATGGGACAGGGGGCTCGGGCCACTGAAGCTTTCTTT,CATSRDMGQGARATEAFF
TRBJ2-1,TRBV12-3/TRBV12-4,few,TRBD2,TGTGCCAGCAGTCCTGGGACTAGCGGTGAGCAGTTCTTC,CASSPGTSGEQFF
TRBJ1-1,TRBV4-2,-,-,TGTGCCAGCAGCCAATACGACAGCTCGAACACTGAAGCTTTCTTT,CASSQYDSSNTEAFF
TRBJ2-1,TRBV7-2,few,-,TGTGCCAGCAGCCCCCGTTTAGGGTCCTACAATGAGCAGTTCTTC,CASSPRLGSYNEQFF
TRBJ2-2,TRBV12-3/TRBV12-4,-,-,TGTGCCAGCGGTTACAGGAACACCGGGGAGCTGTTTTTT,CASGYRNTGELFF
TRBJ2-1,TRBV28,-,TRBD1,TGTGCCAGCAGTTTGGTCGTCCGGGACAGGGTTACATTCTACAATGAGCAGTTCTTC,CASSLVVRDRVTFYNEQFF
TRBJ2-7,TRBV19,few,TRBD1,TGTGCCAGTACCGATGGGGGGACAGGGCGGTACGAGCAGTACTTC,CASTDGGTGRYEQYF
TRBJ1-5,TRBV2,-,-,TGTGCCAGCAGTGATAGTACAGGGAACAATCAGCCCCAGCATTTT,CASSDSTGNNQPQHF
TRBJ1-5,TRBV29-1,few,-,TGCAGCGTTTCCACAGGGTCTCATCAGCCCCAGCATTTT,CSVSTGSHQPQHF
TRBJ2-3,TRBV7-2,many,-,TGTGCCAGCAGCCTGGACTCAAACACAGATACGCAGTATTTT,CASSLDSNTDTQYF
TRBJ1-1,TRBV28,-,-,TGTGCCAGCAGTTTAGGGTTGGGAGCTTTCTTT,CASSLGLGAFF
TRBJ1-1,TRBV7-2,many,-,TGTGCCAGCAGCTTAGGTCGGCAGGTTGAAGCTTTCTTT,CASSLGRQVEAFF
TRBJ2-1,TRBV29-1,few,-,TGCAGCGTTGAAGTCCCCTCTGGGAGGATTAATGAGCAGTTCTTC,CSVEVPSGRINEQFF
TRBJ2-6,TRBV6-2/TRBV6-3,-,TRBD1,TGTGCCAGCAGACTCGACAGGGAATCTGGGGCCAACGTCCTGACTTTC,CASRLDRESGANVLTF
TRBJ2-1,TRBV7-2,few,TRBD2,TGTGCCAGCAGCTTCTTGACTAGCGGGACCGAGGAGCAGTTCTTC,CASSFLTSGTEEQFF
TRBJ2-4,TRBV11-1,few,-,TGTGCCAGCAGCCCCCTGGCCCAAAACATTCAGTACTTC,CASSPLAQNIQYF
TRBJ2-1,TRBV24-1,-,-,TGTGCCACCAGTGGAAACGGGGCAGGGTACAATGAGCAGTTCTTC,CATSGNGAGYNEQFF
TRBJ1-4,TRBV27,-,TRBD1,TGTGCCAGCAGTCAGACCGGGACAGTTTTTACTGAAAAACTGTTTTTT,CASSQTGTVFTEKLFF
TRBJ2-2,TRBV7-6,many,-,TGTGCCAGCACCCTTCGTTACAGATCGAACACCGGGGAGCTGTTTTTT,CASTLRYRSNTGELFF
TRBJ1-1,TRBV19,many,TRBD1,TGTGCCAGTAGTAAGGACAGGGCTAACACTGAAGCTTTCTTT,CASSKDRANTEAFF
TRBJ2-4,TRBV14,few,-,TGTGCCAGCAGCCAAGGGTGGGACTCTCTAATCAGAAAAAACATTCAGTACTTC,CASSQGWDSLIRKNIQYF
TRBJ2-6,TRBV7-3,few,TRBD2,TGTGCCAGCAGCCTGGGGACTAGCGGGAGGGTGGGGGATAACTCTGGGGCCAACGTCCTGACTTTC,CASSLGTSGRVGDNSGANVLTF
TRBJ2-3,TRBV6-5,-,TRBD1,TGTGCCAGCAGACGACAGGGGTTGGCAGATACGCAGTATTTT,CASRRQGLADTQYF